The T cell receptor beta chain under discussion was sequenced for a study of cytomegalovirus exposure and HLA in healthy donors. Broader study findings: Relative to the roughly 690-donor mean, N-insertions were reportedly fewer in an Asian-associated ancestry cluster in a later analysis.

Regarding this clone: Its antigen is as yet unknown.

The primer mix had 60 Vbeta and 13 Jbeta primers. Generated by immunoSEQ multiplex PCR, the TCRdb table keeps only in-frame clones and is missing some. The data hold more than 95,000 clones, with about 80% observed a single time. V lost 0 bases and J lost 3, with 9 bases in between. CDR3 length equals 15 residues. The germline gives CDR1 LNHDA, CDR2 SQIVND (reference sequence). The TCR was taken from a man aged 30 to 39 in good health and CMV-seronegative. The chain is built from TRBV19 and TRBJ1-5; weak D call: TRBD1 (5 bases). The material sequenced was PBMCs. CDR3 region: CASSIDRQHNQPQHF. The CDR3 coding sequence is TGTGCCAGTAGTATAGACCGACAGCACAATCAGCCCCAGCATTTT. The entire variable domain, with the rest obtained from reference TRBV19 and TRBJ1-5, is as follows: DGGITQSPKYLFRKEGQNVTLSCEQNLNHDAMYWYRQDPGQGLRLIYYSQIVNDFQKGDIAEGYSVSREKKESFPLTVTSAQKNPTAFYLCASSIDRQHNQPQHFGDGTRLSIL.